The following is a T cell receptor beta chain sequence with its context. These data originate in a study of blood T cell repertoires in COVID-19. Generated by immunoSEQ multiplex PCR, the TCRdb table keeps only in-frame clones and is missing some. This table has 45,000 or so clones, roughly 80% appearing once. In germline, CDR1 is MDHEN, CDR2 SYDVKM. This CDR3 contains 16 residues. J gave up 6 bases and V 4 bases, and 11 bases lay outside the gene matches. V is TRBV28 and J is TRBJ2-7; 11 positions match TRBD2. The TCR comes from a human donor in a cohort sampled during active COVID-19. Material: peripheral blood. The chain's CDR3 is CASSSPTSGRNGEQYF. The CDR3 DNA sequence: TGTGCCAGCAGTTCCCCCACTAGCGGGAGAAACGGCGAGCAGTACTTC.